This T cell receptor beta chain was observed in a study of blood T cell repertoires in COVID-19. Study summary: Collection of acute and convalescent COVID-19 samples took place in the United States, Italy and Spain. Sources were T cells, B-cell-depleted T cells, or PBMCs; the material itself was cDNA or gDNA.

As processed by the authors: Amplification from reference gene primers served as the basis for estimated nucleated cell counts. Sequencing used immunoSEQ multiplex PCR; TCRdb keeps in-frame clones, though not all of them. V and J calls and clone size are those listed in that table; D and trimming were worked out from the DNA. The sample consists of some 140,000 clones, 81% of them appearing once. The TCR sequence derives from a woman aged 55-69 years with active or convalescent COVID-19. The sample comprised peripheral blood.

The chain's CDR3 is CAWSPTLAGGKNIQYF. The CDR3 coding sequence is TGTGCCTGGAGTCCAACCTTAGCGGGGGGGAAAAACATTCAGTACTTC. This chain links TRBV30 with TRBJ2-4; TRBD2 aligns across 11 bases. V was pared by 2 bases and J by 4 bases, with 7 bases of the junction left unmatched. This CDR3 spans 16 amino acids. Germline lookup yields CDR1 GTSNPN and CDR2 SVGIG (reference sequence).